This T cell receptor beta chain was recovered during a study of blood T cell repertoires in COVID-19. Study-level information: The analysed material was cDNA or gDNA that came from T cells, B-cell-depleted T cells, or PBMCs.

Authors' processing steps: Counts of nucleated cells, estimated from reference gene primer amplification, were obtained. The table came from immunoSEQ multiplex PCR; TCRdb's copy has only in-frame clones and leaves some out. Clone size and V and J calls were adopted from that table, with D and trimming inferred from the DNA. The data contain more than 300,000 clones, approximately 89% of them seen just once; the ten biggest clones take up 2.5% to 4%. This CDR3 is 15 amino acids long. The junction had 11 bases not matched to a gene; V was cut back by 6 bases and J by 5 bases. Germline loops: CDR1 LNHDA, CDR2 SQIVND (reference sequence). This clone came up many times.

Sequenced sample: peripheral blood. The receptor comes from a young woman who had recovered from COVID-19. The chain recombines TRBV19 with TRBJ2-5, with 8 bases identical to TRBD2. CDR3 residues: CASSPKRGSSETQYF. CDR3 in DNA: TGTGCCAGTAGCCCCAAGCGGGGGTCGTCGGAGACCCAGTACTTC.